The 26 T cell receptor beta chains reported below all come from one sample, sequenced in a study of neurological immune-mediated disorders. TCRdb re-derived calls from the 5' RACE reads in MiXCR, one entry per CDR3 protein. Of 64,000 or so distinct CDR3 sequences listed, roughly 10% are singletons. Time point of the sample: longitudinal time-point 1 (baseline). Sequencing was done on a sample of PBMCs. The receptors derive from a young man in good health.

This clonotype was observed at least ten times. This chain uses TRBV29-1 with TRBJ1-2; 7 nucleotides match TRBD1. Germline V gene data show CDR1 as SQVTM and CDR2 as ANQGSEA. The CDR3 is made up of 15 amino acids. V lost 8 bases to trimming and J lost 4 bases; unmatched junction nucleotides: 16. DNA for the CDR3: TGCAGCACCTTCTCCACTACCGACAGGGCCTATGGCTACACCTTC. Translated, it gives CSTFSTTDRAYGYTF.

This clonotype came up many times. CDR3: CSAGYSNQPQHF. The CDR3 DNA is TGCAGTGCGGGCTATAGCAATCAGCCCCAGCATTTT. This chain joins TRBV20-1 and TRBJ1-5, with D uncertain. This CDR3 has 12 amino acids. The V and J ends lost 6 bases and 0 bases respectively, with 6 bases between them. The germline CDR1 and CDR2 sequences are DFQATT and SNEGSKA (reference sequence).

About this clonotype: Since a much larger clone is just one base distant, this may be a read error. V gene TRBV5-1 combines with J gene TRBJ2-3, with a possible D match to TRBD2 (6 bases). The CDR3 extends over 17 amino acids. Germline loops: CDR1 SGHRS, CDR2 YFSETQ. CDR3 bases: TGCGCCAGCCGCTTGTCGCTGGGCGGGATAAGCACAGATACGCAGTATTTT. Translating gives CASRLSLGGISTDTQYF.

This clonotype was seen ten or more times. V is TRBV27 and J is TRBJ2-7; TRBD2 might be the D (5 bases). The CDR3 has 14 residues. The V gene's germline CDR1 is MNHEY and CDR2 SMNVEV (reference sequence). Trimming pared 0 bases from V and 2 bases from J, leaving 8 bases between. The chain's CDR3 is CASSLSRGTYEQYF. CDR3 DNA sequence: TGTGCCAGCAGTTTATCACGGGGAACCTACGAGCAGTACTTC.

As concerns this clonotype: A much larger clone lies a single base off, so this may be a read error. V is TRBV18 and J is TRBJ1-1; TRBD1 matches at 9 bases. This CDR3 is built from 15 residues. CDR1 is KGHSH and CDR2 is LQKENI in the germline V gene. V shed 3 bases, J shed 0 bases, and the junction held 2 bases outside the gene matches. The CDR3 DNA follows: TGTGCCAGCTCACCGGGGGACAGGGTGAACACTGAAGCTTTCTTT. It encodes CASSPGDRVNTEAFF.

J is TRBJ2-7 and V is TRBV19, with 7 bases identical to TRBD1. Germline V gives CDR1 LNHDA, CDR2 SQIVND (reference sequence). This CDR3 has 13 amino acids. V shed 4 bases, J shed 3 bases, and the junction held 3 bases outside the gene matches. The CDR3 region is CASSTRTGYEQYF. Written as DNA, the CDR3 is TGTGCCAGTAGTACCCGGACAGGCTACGAGCAGTACTTC. Full variable domain (outside the CDR3, taken from reference TRBV19 and TRBJ2-7): DGGITQSPKYLFRKEGQNVTLSCEQNLNHDAMYWYRQDPGQGLRLIYYSQIVNDFQKGDIAEGYSVSREKKESFPLTVTSAQKNPTAFYLCASSTRTGYEQYFGPGTRLTVT.

This clonotype was counted at least ten times. The CDR3 protein is CASSGLREKLFF. The CDR3 DNA reads as TGTGCCAGCAGTGGTCTACGAGAAAAACTGTTTTTT. The chain recombines TRBV2 with TRBJ1-4; D ambiguous. This CDR3 is built from 12 residues. Germline-derived CDR1 and CDR2 are SNHLY and FYNNEI. V was cut by 4 bases and J by 8 bases, with 8 bases left in between. Complete variable domain (other parts from reference TRBV2 and TRBJ1-4): EPEVTQTPSHQVTQMGQEVILRCVPISNHLYFYWYRQILGQKVEFLVSFYNNEISEKSEIFDDQFSVERPDGSNFTLKIRSTKLEDSAMYFCASSGLREKLFFGSGTQLSVL.

Notes on this clonotype: Mismatch with germline at one junction end may stem from a read error. The V call is TRBV6-4, the J call TRBJ2-3, with 8 bases aligning to TRBD2. This CDR3 contains 14 residues. Germline V gene lookup returns CDR1 MRHNA and CDR2 SNTAGT. The CDR3 loop is CASSQRESKDTHYF. In DNA, the CDR3 is TGTGCCAGCAGCCAGCGGGAGAGCAAAGATACGCACTATTTT.

DNA for the CDR3: TGCAGTGCTAGCTCTAGCGGGAGTAGTGAGCAGTTCTTC. It codes for CSASSSGSSEQFF. The chain recombines TRBV20-1 with TRBJ2-1, with TRBD2 identical over 10 bases. Germline trimming cut 3 bases from V and 9 bases from J; bases unmatched to any gene: 5. CDR1 and CDR2 from the germline V gene are DFQATT and SNEGSKA (reference sequence). CDR3 length: 13 amino acids.

This clonotype came up many times. Germline is not matched at one junction end, which may reflect a read error. The chain has TRBV5-1 and TRBJ2-3; D ambiguous. The CDR3 length is 11 residues. Germline CDR1 is SGHRS and CDR2 is YFSETQ. In DNA form, the CDR3 reads TGTGCCAGCAGTTTGACAGATACGCAGTATTTT. This encodes CASSLTDTQYF.

This clonotype was counted many times. V usage is TRBV5-6 and J usage is TRBJ2-7, with 10 bases identical to TRBD1. J was trimmed by 2 bases and V by 4 bases; bases with no gene match: 3. The CDR3 is 14 residues long. The V gene's germline CDR1 is SGHDT and CDR2 YYEEEE. In nucleotides, the CDR3 is TGTGCCAGCAGCGCGGGACAGGGGACCTACGAGCAGTACTTC. Its protein product is CASSAGQGTYEQYF.

The rearrangement links TRBV20-1 to TRBJ2-2; D gene uncertain. The CDR3 length is 14 residues. Trimming left V 5 bases short and J 6 bases short, with 16 bases between. CDR1 is DFQATT and CDR2 is SNEGSKA in the germline V gene (reference sequence). The CDR3 DNA follows: TGCAGTGCTCACGCGCCCCCGGGCGCCGGGGAGCTGTTTTTT. Its translation: CSAHAPPGAGELFF.

This clonotype was found many times. The V call is TRBV20-1, the J call TRBJ2-2; tentatively, D is TRBD1 (6 bases). Trimming cost V 4 bases and J 6 bases, with 15 bases left between them. Germline values: CDR1 DFQATT, CDR2 SNEGSKA (reference sequence). CDR3 length equals 14 residues. CDR3: CSATGQLGSGELFF. The CDR3 coding sequence is TGCAGTGCTACCGGACAGCTCGGATCCGGGGAGCTGTTTTTT.

This clonotype is categorized as medium-sized. This chain joins TRBV10-1 and TRBJ2-1, with D possibly TRBD2 on 6 matching bases. CDR1 is WNHNN, CDR2 SYGVQD, per germline (reference sequence). Trimming removed 6 bases from V and 10 bases from J, with 19 bases in between. The CDR3 has 14 amino acids. CDR3 loop: CASSAVAEEGEQFF. CDR3 coding DNA: TGCGCCAGCAGCGCCGTAGCGGAAGAGGGAGAGCAGTTCTTC.

This clonotype was recorded many times. The chain joins TRBV7-3 to TRBJ2-2; 7 nucleotides match TRBD2. Losses at the gene ends were 5 bases for V and 6 bases for J; bases not matched to a gene: 15. The germline CDR1 and CDR2 sequences are SGHTA and FQGTGA. The CDR3 is made up of 17 amino acids. CDR3 DNA: TGTGCCAGCAGCCCCTCGGGGGGACCACCCCCCCCCGGGGAGCTGTTTTTT. Translated, it gives CASSPSGGPPPPGELFF.

This clonotype was counted at least ten times. The rearrangement joins TRBV5-1 to TRBJ1-3; TRBD1 matches at 8 bases. V was pared by 4 bases and J by 0 bases, with 9 bases of the junction left unmatched. The CDR3 loop spans 17 amino acids. Looked up from germline, CDR1 is SGHRS and CDR2 is YFSETQ. This CDR3 reads CASSPRTGSDSGNTIYF. The CDR3 DNA sequence: TGCGCCAGCAGCCCACGGACAGGGTCAGACTCTGGAAACACCATATATTTT.

This clonotype came up many times. The rearrangement links TRBV6-6 to TRBJ1-1, with D unresolved. CDR3 length: 13 residues. V was cut by 5 bases and J by 1 base, with 8 bases left in between. Germline V lookup: CDR1 MNHNY, CDR2 SVGAGI (reference sequence). The CDR3 DNA is TGTGCCAGCAGTACTACAAGGAACACTGAAGCTTTCTTT. It translates to CASSTTRNTEAFF.

This clonotype has ten or more counts. The chain carries TRBV15 and TRBJ2-4, with unresolved D. Looked up from germline, CDR1 is LNHNV and CDR2 is YYDKDF (reference sequence). V dropped 5 bases and J dropped 5 bases, with 4 bases sitting between them. The length of the CDR3 is 11 residues. The CDR3 here is CATSFQNIQYF. The CDR3 nucleotides are TGTGCCACCAGCTTCCAAAACATTCAGTACTTC.

This clonotype occurred many times. The chain joins TRBV20-1 to TRBJ2-3, with D unresolved. CDR3 length: 11 amino acids. The germline CDR1 and CDR2 sequences are DFQATT and SNEGSKA (reference sequence). Trimming shortened V by 7 bases and J by 7 bases, and 12 bases separated the two germline ends. This CDR3 is CSVDRLNTQYF. The CDR3 coding sequence is TGCAGTGTCGATCGGCTGAATACGCAGTATTTT.

This clonotype was recorded many times. The chain combines TRBV6-4 with TRBJ2-1; maybe TRBD1 (5 bases). Germline lookup yields CDR1 MRHNA and CDR2 SNTAGT. The length of the CDR3 is 14 residues. V was clipped by 5 bases and J by 4 bases, with 12 bases between them. CDR3 region: CASSQGGEYNEQFF. The CDR3 DNA reads TGTGCCAGCAGTCAGGGTGGCGAGTACAATGAGCAGTTCTTC.

This clonotype was counted at least ten times. The chain joins TRBV7-3 to TRBJ2-3, with TRBD1 matching 8 bases. The germline V gene has CDR1 SGHTA and CDR2 FQGTGA. V shed 2 bases and J 1 base; nucleotides not matched to a gene: 8. This CDR3 spans 17 amino acids. CDR3 in amino acids: CASSLLIRGQGTDTQYF. CDR3 in DNA: TGTGCCAGCAGCTTACTCATCAGGGGACAGGGCACAGATACGCAGTATTTT.

This clonotype appeared many times. The V and J genes are TRBV5-1 and TRBJ1-4; D possibly corresponds to TRBD1 (5 bases). Per germline, CDR1 SGHRS and CDR2 YFSETQ. The germline V and J ends were trimmed by 3 bases and 8 bases, with 20 bases remaining between them. The CDR3 has 16 residues. CDR3 amino acids: CASSSATGPQKEKLFF. CDR3 nucleotides: TGCGCCAGCAGCTCGGCTACGGGACCCCAGAAGGAAAAACTGTTTTTT. Combining the CDR3 with reference TRBV5-1 and TRBJ1-4 gives the whole variable domain KAGVTQTPRYLIKTRGQQVTLSCSPISGHRSVSWYQQTPGQGLQFLFEYFSETQRNKGNFPGRFSGRQFSNSRSEMNVSTLELGDSALYLCASSSATGPQKEKLFFGSGTQLSVL.

This clonotype appeared many times. J is TRBJ2-5 and V is TRBV5-1, with D hard to call. Looked up from germline, CDR1 is SGHRS and CDR2 is YFSETQ. The V end was cut by 5 bases, the J end by 4 bases, with 18 bases between. The CDR3 covers 15 residues. This CDR3 is CASRINVGGGETQYF. The CDR3 DNA follows: TGCGCCAGCAGAATAAACGTGGGTGGTGGAGAGACCCAGTACTTC.

This clonotype was recorded many times. The CDR3 coding sequence is TGTGCCACCAGTGACCCCGCGGTATGGACTAGCGGGAACACCGGGGAGCTGTTTTTT. This encodes CATSDPAVWTSGNTGELFF. The V and J genes are TRBV24-1 and TRBJ2-2; TRBD2 aligns across 10 bases. Germline V lookup: CDR1 KGHDR, CDR2 SFDVKD. The CDR3 is 19 amino acids. V was clipped by 4 bases and J by 1 base; unmatched bases: 11.

This clonotype has a count of ten or more. This chain links TRBV4-1 with TRBJ2-3; the match to TRBD2 covers 10 bases. The J segment lost 4 bases and the V segment lost 0 bases, leaving 7 bases of the junction unmatched. CDR1 is MGHRA and CDR2 is YSYEKL in the germline V gene. The CDR3 contains 17 residues. The CDR3 DNA follows: TGCGCCAGCAGCCAAGACGAAGCGGGAGGGCGGGCAGATACGCAGTATTTT. Its translation: CASSQDEAGGRADTQYF.

In its sample, this clonotype was seen many times. The CDR3 here is CASRGQRPEAFF. CDR3 nucleotide sequence: TGTGCCAGCAGAGGACAGAGACCTGAAGCTTTCTTT. J is TRBJ1-1 and V is TRBV2, with a weak D call TRBD1 (6 bases). The CDR3 runs 12 residues. From germline, CDR1 is SNHLY and CDR2 FYNNEI. Trimming took off 6 bases at V and 6 bases at J, with 11 bases between the two ends.